Listed here is a single T cell receptor (beta chain). Its antigen is unidentified. CDR3 length: 15 residues. CDR1 SNHLY and CDR2 FYNNEI come from the germline V gene. V was trimmed by 2 bases and J by 2 bases, leaving 10 bases between them. Measured with immunoSEQ multiplex PCR; TCRdb has only the in-frame clones, and not every one. This sample carries some 120,000 clones, around 90% of them seen once, and the ten largest clones take over 5.5%. This entry comes from a study of T cell responses to AZD1222 COVID-19 vaccine. Study overall: It was second doses at about 4 or about 12 weeks that were pooled.

Study-wide results and caveats: Sampled repertoires all dated from after the peak T cell response. Reports indicate that nearly half of spike-specific TCRs are directed at unmutated variant regions.

This sample comprised peripheral blood, obtained on day 0 of AZD1222 vaccination. This TCR came from an adult in good health. The V gene is TRBV2, the J gene TRBJ1-5, with D possibly matching TRBD1 (5 bases). The CDR3 loop reads CASSERQGGNQPQHF. The CDR3 bases are TGTGCCAGCAGTGAAAGGCAGGGAGGCAATCAGCCCCAGCATTTT.